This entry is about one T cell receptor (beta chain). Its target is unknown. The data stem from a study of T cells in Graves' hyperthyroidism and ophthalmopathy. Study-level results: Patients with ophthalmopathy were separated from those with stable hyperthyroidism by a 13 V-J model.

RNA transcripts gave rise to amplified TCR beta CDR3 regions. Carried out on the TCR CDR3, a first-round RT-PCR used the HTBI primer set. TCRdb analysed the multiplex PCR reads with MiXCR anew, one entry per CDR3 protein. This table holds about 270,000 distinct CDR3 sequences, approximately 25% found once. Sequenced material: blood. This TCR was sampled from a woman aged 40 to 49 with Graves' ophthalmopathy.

This CDR3 is CASRTSGSGRRNEQFF. The CDR3 coding sequence is TGTGCCAGCCGAACATCGGGGAGCGGGAGAAGGAATGAGCAGTTCTTC. V and J are TRBV12-3 or TRBV12-4 and TRBJ2-1, with 8 bases that match TRBD2. Trimming cost V 8 bases and J 7 bases; bases outside gene matches: 16. CDR3 length: 16 amino acids.